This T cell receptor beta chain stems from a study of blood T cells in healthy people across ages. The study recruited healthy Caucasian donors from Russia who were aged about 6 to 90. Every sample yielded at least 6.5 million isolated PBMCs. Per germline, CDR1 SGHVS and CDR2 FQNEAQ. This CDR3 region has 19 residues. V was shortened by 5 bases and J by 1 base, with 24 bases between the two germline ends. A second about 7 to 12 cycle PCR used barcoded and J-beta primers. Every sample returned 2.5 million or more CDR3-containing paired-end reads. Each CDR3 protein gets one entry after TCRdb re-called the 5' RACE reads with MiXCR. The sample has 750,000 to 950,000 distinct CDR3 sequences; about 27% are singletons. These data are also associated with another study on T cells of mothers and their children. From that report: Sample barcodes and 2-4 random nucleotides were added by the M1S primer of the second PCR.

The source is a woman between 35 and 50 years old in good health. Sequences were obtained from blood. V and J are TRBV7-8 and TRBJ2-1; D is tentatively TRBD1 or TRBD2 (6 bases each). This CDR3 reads CASSARGLALISSYNEQFF. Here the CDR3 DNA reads TGTGCCAGCAGCGCCAGGGGACTTGCCCTCATCTCGTCCTACAATGAGCAGTTCTTC.